The source of this TCR beta chain is a study of quantifying T cell responses using KT2 cells. Study-level information: cDNA was made from DNase-treated RNA using alpha and beta constant primers. The T4 ligation step was estimated to exceed 8.5% efficiency under optimum conditions.

J was trimmed by 8 bases and V by 0 bases; bases with no gene match: 0. This CDR3 contains 13 residues. Germline V gene lookup returns CDR1 MRHNA and CDR2 SNTAGT. Each cDNA got a UMI-containing oligo ligated at its 3' end. The first PCR ran 3 to 5 cycles with an equimolar RC1.1 and RC1.2 beta primer mix. TCRdb recomputed calls from the UMI-ligation and nested PCR reads with MiXCR, one row per CDR3 protein. The sample has 40,000 to 50,000 distinct CDR3 sequences, approximately 15% seen once. KT2, a clone with a known TCR, was spiked into unfractionated PBMC. A range of KT2-to-PBMC ratios was made using fixed PBMC numbers.

The chain has TRBV6-4 and TRBJ2-1, with 8 nucleotides matching TRBD2. Sequenced material: PBMCs spiked with cells of the T cell clone KT2. This TCR was recovered from a human donor. The CDR3 region is CASSDSTSDEQFF. CDR3 nucleotide sequence: TGTGCCAGCAGTGACTCGACTAGCGATGAGCAGTTCTTC.